Shown below are 15 T cell receptor beta chains from a single sample sequenced in a study of cytomegalovirus exposure and HLA in healthy donors. The PCR employed 60 Vbeta primers together with 13 Jbeta primers. Produced via immunoSEQ multiplex PCR; TCRdb's table is partial and in-frame only. The table lists 90,000 to 120,000 clones, roughly 70% of them singletons. The sequenced sample was PBMCs. The receptors were gathered from a woman in her forties in good health and CMV-seropositive.

This chain links TRBV19 with TRBJ2-4; D may be TRBD1 (7 bases). Trimming left V 5 bases short and J 0 bases short, with 14 bases between. CDR1 LNHDA and CDR2 SQIVND come from the germline V gene (reference sequence). The CDR3 runs to 16 residues. DNA of the CDR3: TGTGCCAGTAGTCTAAGACAGGGACTAGCCAAAAACATTCAGTACTTC. This translates into CASSLRQGLAKNIQYF. The whole variable domain, filled in from reference TRBV19 and TRBJ2-4, reads DGGITQSPKYLFRKEGQNVTLSCEQNLNHDAMYWYRQDPGQGLRLIYYSQIVNDFQKGDIAEGYSVSREKKESFPLTVTSAQKNPTAFYLCASSLRQGLAKNIQYFGAGTRLSVL.

The J gene is TRBJ2-7, the V gene TRBV18, with 7 bases aligning to TRBD2. This CDR3 has 15 amino acids. Germline lookup yields CDR1 KGHSH and CDR2 LQKENI. Losses at the gene ends were 3 bases for V and 0 bases for J; bases not matched to a gene: 5. CDR3 region: CASSPGAGSSYEQYF. The DNA of the CDR3 is TGTGCCAGCTCACCCGGAGCGGGGAGCTCCTACGAGCAGTACTTC. The full variable domain, with the rest looked up from reference TRBV18 and TRBJ2-7, is NAGVMQNPRHLVRRRGQEARLRCSPMKGHSHVYWYRQLPEEGLKFMVYLQKENIIDESGMPKERFSAEFPKEGPSILRIQQVVRGDSAAYFCASSPGAGSSYEQYFGPGTRLTVT.

The chain recombines TRBV19 with TRBJ1-2; no firm D call. CDR3 length equals 12 residues. The V end lost 5 bases, the J end lost 6 bases, and 10 bases lay between the germline ends. CDR1 and CDR2 from the germline V gene are LNHDA and SQIVND (reference sequence). The CDR3, as DNA: TGTGCCAGTAGTCCGGGGAGGGATGGCTACACCTTC. Translated, it gives CASSPGRDGYTF.

V usage is TRBV13 and J usage is TRBJ1-2, with 7 bases aligning to TRBD1. V lost 4 bases to trimming and J lost 1 base; unmatched junction nucleotides: 6. The CDR3 is made up of 15 amino acids. Germline-derived CDR1 and CDR2 are PRHDT and FYEKMQ (reference sequence). The CDR3 bases are TGTGCCAGCAGCTGTGGGACAGAGGGTAACTATGGCTACACCTTC. Translating it yields CASSCGTEGNYGYTF.

The rearrangement uses TRBV5-1 and TRBJ1-1, with a possible D match to TRBD1 (6 bases). The CDR3 is 14 amino acids. V dropped 0 bases and J dropped 1 base, with 7 bases sitting between them. Germline V gene sequence: CDR1 SGHRS, CDR2 YFSETQ. For the CDR3, the DNA is TGCGCCAGCAGCTTGGCCAGGGGGAACACTGAAGCTTTCTTT. Translated: CASSLARGNTEAFF.

This chain links TRBV7-2 with TRBJ2-7; TRBD2 matches at 8 bases. CDR1 is SGHTA and CDR2 is FQGNSA in the germline V gene. The CDR3 extends over 14 amino acids. The V and J ends lost 5 bases and 4 bases, in that order; junction bases with no gene match: 7. In DNA, the CDR3 is TGTGCCAGCAGCACCAGGGGCGGGGGGTACGAGCAGTACTTC. Translated: CASSTRGGGYEQYF.

For this clone: Germline and junction disagree at one end, which may indicate a read error. CDR3 in DNA: TGTGCCAGCAGTTCATCCGGGACAGGGGGGAACGCTGAAGCTTTCTTT. It encodes CASSSSGTGGNAEAFF. The V and J genes are TRBV6-5 and TRBJ1-1; TRBD1 aligns across 11 bases. CDR1 MNHEY and CDR2 SVGAGI come from the germline V gene. This CDR3 is 16 amino acids long.

V and J are TRBV30 and TRBJ1-6; the match to TRBD1 covers 7 bases. V shed 6 bases and J 4 bases; nucleotides not matched to a gene: 3. Germline assignment: CDR1 GTSNPN and CDR2 SVGIG (reference sequence). The CDR3 is made up of 13 amino acids. The CDR3 spells CACQGEYNSPLHF. The CDR3 DNA reads TGTGCCTGTCAGGGGGAGTATAATTCACCCCTCCACTTT.

The V and J genes are TRBV6-5 and TRBJ1-2; 8 bases match TRBD1. Trimming took 0 bases from V and 7 from J; bases not matched to a gene: 4. The germline V gene has CDR1 MNHEY and CDR2 SVGAGI. This CDR3 has 14 amino acids. In DNA form, the CDR3 reads TGTGCCAGCAGTTACTCACAGGGGGTCGGTGGCTACACCTTC. Amino acid sequence: CASSYSQGVGGYTF.

J is TRBJ1-2 and V is TRBV9, with 8 bases matching TRBD1. V lost 8 bases, J lost 3 bases, and 9 bases stayed unmatched. The CDR3 runs to 14 residues. Germline loops: CDR1 SGDLS, CDR2 YYNGEE. This CDR3 reads CASREAGGDYGYTF. The CDR3 bases are TGTGCCAGTAGGGAGGCAGGGGGCGACTATGGCTACACCTTC.

This chain joins TRBV4-1 and TRBJ1-5, with D unclear. V dropped 4 bases and J dropped 5 bases, with 9 bases sitting between them. Germline CDR1 MGHRA, CDR2 YSYEKL. The CDR3 covers 13 residues. CDR3 nucleotide sequence: TGCGCCAGCAGCCGGAGAGAGGATCAGCCCCAGCATTTT. It encodes CASSRREDQPQHF.

This CDR3 reads CAISESEETVSTEAFF. The CDR3 DNA reads TGTGCCATCAGTGAGAGTGAGGAGACAGTGAGCACTGAAGCTTTCTTT. The genes are TRBV10-3 and TRBJ1-1; a weak D match, TRBD1 (5 bases). Germline loops: CDR1 ENHRY, CDR2 SYGVKD. CDR3 size: 16 residues. V lost 2 bases and J 4 bases, leaving 17 bases between the germline ends.

This rearrangement joins TRBV4-2 to TRBJ2-5, with TRBD2 matching 9 bases. V dropped 0 bases and J dropped 4; count of bases not matched to a gene: 12. The CDR3 spans 18 residues. Per the germline V gene, CDR1 is LGHNA and CDR2 is YNFKEQ. Here the CDR3 DNA reads TGTGCCAGCAGCCAAGATGAGTCAGGGCGGGGGGGCCGAGAGACCCAGTACTTC. This sequence encodes CASSQDESGRGGRETQYF.

The chain employs TRBV4-1 and TRBJ2-1, with 9 nucleotides matching TRBD2. Germline loops: CDR1 MGHRA, CDR2 YSYEKL. With 5 bases clipped from V and 3 bases from J, the junction kept 5 bases outside the gene matches. The CDR3 runs 15 residues. This CDR3 is CASSAGLADYNEQFF. DNA for the CDR3: TGCGCCAGCAGCGCGGGACTAGCCGACTACAATGAGCAGTTCTTC.

The rearrangement uses TRBV18 and TRBJ1-5, with unresolved D. CDR1 KGHSH and CDR2 LQKENI come from the germline V gene. The CDR3 loop spans 14 amino acids. Trimming removed 3 bases at V and 4 bases at J, with 10 bases between. CDR3 nucleotides: TGTGCCAGCTCACCCGATATCGGTAATCAGCCCCAGCATTTT. It translates to CASSPDIGNQPQHF.